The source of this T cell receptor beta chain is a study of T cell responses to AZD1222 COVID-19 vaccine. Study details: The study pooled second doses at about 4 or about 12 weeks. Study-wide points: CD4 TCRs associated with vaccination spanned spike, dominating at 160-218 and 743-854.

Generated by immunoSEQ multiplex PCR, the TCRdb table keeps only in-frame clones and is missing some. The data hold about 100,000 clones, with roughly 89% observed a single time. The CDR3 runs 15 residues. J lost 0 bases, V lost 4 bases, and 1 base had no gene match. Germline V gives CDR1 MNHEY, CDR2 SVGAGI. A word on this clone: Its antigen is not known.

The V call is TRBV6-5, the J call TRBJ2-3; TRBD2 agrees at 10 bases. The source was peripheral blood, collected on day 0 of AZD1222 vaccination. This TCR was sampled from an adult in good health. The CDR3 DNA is TGTGCCAGCAGTTGGACTAGCGGTAGCACAGATACGCAGTATTTT. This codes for CASSWTSGSTDTQYF.